The sequence of this TCR beta chain was determined in a study of blood T cell repertoires in COVID-19. Whole-study context: Italy, Spain and the United States were the sources of the convalescent and acute COVID-19 samples. PBMCs, B-cell-depleted T cells, or T cells provided the cDNA or gDNA that made up the material.

This CDR3 spans 15 amino acids. V lost 5 bases and J 5 bases, leaving 18 bases between the germline ends. CDR1 is SGHVS and CDR2 is FNYEAQ in the germline V gene. As processed by the authors: For nucleated cells, counts were estimated from reference gene primer amplification. Generated by immunoSEQ multiplex PCR, the TCRdb table keeps only in-frame clones and is missing some. That table gives V, J and clone size, and the DNA gave D and trimming. Of about 140,000 clones listed, roughly 88% were seen once; the top ten hold more than 1.5%. Sequences were obtained from peripheral blood. The receptor was derived from a woman aged 55-69 years with acute or convalescent COVID-19. The V and J genes are TRBV7-6 and TRBJ1-2; D is possibly TRBD1 (5 bases). The CDR3 DNA reads as TGTGCCAGCAGCCCCAGGGCTTCGACCTATTATGGCTACACCTTC. Amino acids: CASSPRASTYYGYTF.